These 4 T cell receptor beta chains came from one sample sequenced in a study of beta chain features in type 1 diabetes. Isolated RNA was reverse transcribed in full, so expressed TCRB transcripts were sequenced. Clones were read by immunoSEQ multiplex PCR, and TCRdb kept only the in-frame ones, dropping some. The sample has under 450,000 clones; around 14% are singletons. The sequencing sample was made of naive CD4+ T cells from blood. Receptors originate from a man aged 30-40 years in good health.

This clone was picked up many times. V usage is TRBV30 and J usage is TRBJ1-5, with 8 bases aligning to TRBD1. Germline trimming cut 1 base from V and 7 bases from J; bases unmatched to any gene: 6. CDR3 length: 14 amino acids. Germline assignment: CDR1 GTSNPN and CDR2 SVGIG (reference sequence). CDR3 bases: TGTGCCTGGAGTGGAGGACAGGGTGGACAGCCCCAGCATTTT. This encodes CAWSGGQGGQPQHF.

A few counts support this clone. This rearrangement joins TRBV7-2 to TRBJ1-4; maybe TRBD1 (5 bases). Deletions cut 6 bases from V and 5 bases from J, with 13 bases between. The CDR3 consists of 14 residues. Germline V gene sequence: CDR1 SGHTA, CDR2 FQGNSA. CDR3 DNA sequence: TGTGCCAGCAGTTGGGACCATGCCAATGAAAAACTGTTTTTT. As protein: CASSWDHANEKLFF.

This clone was detected a few times. The rearrangement joins TRBV14 to TRBJ1-1; D unclear. The V end was cut by 4 bases, the J end by 6 bases, with 12 bases between. Germline assignment: CDR1 SGHDN and CDR2 FVKESK. The CDR3 extends over 13 amino acids. The CDR3: CASSRRSGAEAFF. CDR3 nucleotide sequence: TGTGCCAGCAGCCGGCGGTCCGGGGCTGAAGCTTTCTTT. Drawing the rest from reference TRBV14 and TRBJ1-1, the complete variable domain is EAGVTQFPSHSVIEKGQTVTLRCDPISGHDNLYWYRRVMGKEIKFLLHFVKESKQDESGMPNNRFLAERTGGTYSTLKVQPAELEDSGVYFCASSRRSGAEAFFGQGTRLTVV.

The chain is built from TRBV7-2 and TRBJ2-3; weak D call: TRBD1 (5 bases). V was cut by 1 base and J by 2 bases, with 13 bases left in between. The CDR3 sequence is 16 residues long. The germline gives CDR1 SGHTA, CDR2 FQGNSA. The chain's CDR3 is CASSLVRGSNTDTQYF. The CDR3 bases are TGTGCCAGCAGCTTAGTTAGGGGATCCAACACAGATACGCAGTATTTT. Combining the CDR3 with reference TRBV7-2 and TRBJ2-3 gives the whole variable domain GAGVSQSPSNKVTEKGKDVELRCDPISGHTALYWYRQSLGQGLEFLIYFQGNSAPDKSGLPSDRFSAERTGGSVSTLTIQRTQQEDSAVYLCASSLVRGSNTDTQYFGPGTRLTVL.